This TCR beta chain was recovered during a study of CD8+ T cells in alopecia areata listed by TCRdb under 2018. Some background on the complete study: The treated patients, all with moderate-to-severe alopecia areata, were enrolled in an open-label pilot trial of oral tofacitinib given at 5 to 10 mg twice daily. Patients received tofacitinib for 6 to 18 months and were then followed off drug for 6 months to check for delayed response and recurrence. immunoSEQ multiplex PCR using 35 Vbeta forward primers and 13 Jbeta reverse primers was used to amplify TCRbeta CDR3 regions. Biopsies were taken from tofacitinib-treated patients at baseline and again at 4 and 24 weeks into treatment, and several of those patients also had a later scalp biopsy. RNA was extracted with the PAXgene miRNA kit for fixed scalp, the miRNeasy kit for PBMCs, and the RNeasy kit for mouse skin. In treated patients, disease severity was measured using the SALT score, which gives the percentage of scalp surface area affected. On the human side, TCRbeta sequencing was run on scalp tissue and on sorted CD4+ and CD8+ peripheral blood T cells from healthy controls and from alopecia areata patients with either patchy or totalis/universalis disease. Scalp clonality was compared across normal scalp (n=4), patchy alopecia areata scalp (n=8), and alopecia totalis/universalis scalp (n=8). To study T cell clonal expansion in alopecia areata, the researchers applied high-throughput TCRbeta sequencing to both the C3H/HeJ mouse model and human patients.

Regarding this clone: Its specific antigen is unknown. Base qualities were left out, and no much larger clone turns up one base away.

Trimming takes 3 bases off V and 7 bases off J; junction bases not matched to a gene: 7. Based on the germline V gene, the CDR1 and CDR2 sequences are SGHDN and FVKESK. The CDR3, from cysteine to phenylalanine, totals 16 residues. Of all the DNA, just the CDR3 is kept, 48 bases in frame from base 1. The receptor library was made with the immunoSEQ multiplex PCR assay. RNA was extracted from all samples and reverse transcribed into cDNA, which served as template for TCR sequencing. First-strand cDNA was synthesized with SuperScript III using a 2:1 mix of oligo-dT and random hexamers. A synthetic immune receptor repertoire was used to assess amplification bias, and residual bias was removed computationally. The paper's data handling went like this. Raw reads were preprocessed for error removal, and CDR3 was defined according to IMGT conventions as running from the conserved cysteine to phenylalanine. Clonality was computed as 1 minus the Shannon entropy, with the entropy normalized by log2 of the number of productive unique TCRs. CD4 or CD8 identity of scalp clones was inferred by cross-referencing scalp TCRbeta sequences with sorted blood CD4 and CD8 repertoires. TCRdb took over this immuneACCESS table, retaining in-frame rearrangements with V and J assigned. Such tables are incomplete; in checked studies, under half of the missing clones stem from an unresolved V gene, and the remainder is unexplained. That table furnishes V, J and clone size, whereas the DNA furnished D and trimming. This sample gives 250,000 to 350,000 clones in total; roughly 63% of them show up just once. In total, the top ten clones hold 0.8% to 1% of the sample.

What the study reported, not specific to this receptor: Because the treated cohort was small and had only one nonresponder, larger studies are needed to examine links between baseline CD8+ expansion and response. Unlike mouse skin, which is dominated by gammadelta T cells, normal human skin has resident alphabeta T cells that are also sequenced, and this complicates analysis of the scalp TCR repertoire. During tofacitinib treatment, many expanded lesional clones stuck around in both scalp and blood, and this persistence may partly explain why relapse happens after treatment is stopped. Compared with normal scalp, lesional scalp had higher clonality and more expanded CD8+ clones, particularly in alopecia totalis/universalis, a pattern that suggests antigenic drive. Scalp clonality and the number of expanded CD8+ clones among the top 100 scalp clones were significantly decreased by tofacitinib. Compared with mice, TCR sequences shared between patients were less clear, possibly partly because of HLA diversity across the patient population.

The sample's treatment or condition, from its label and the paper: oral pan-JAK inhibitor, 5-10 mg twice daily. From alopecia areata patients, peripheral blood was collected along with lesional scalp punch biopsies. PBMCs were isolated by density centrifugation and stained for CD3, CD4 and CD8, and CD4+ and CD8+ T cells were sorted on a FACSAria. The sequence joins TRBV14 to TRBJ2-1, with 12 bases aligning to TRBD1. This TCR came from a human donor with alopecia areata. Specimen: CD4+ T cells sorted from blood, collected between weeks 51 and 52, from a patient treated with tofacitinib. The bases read TGTGCCAGCAGCCACAGCGGGACAGGGGGCTTGAATGAGCAGTTCTTC. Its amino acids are CASSHSGTGGLNEQFF.